This entry concerns a single TCR beta chain. Per the study methods: Quantification of nucleated cells was approximated via reference gene primer amplification. Here immunoSEQ multiplex PCR was the method, and the copy in TCRdb shows in-frame clones only, minus some. V, J and clone size were drawn from that table, and D and trimming were deduced from the DNA. The table includes under 100,000 clones, approximately 87% detected once. The data originate from a study of blood T cell repertoires in COVID-19. Study-wide background: The United States, Italy and Spain provided the acute and convalescent COVID-19 samples. The analysed material was cDNA or gDNA that came from T cells, B-cell-depleted T cells, or PBMCs.

CDR1 is MNHNY and CDR2 is SVGAGI in the germline V gene (reference sequence). Trimming stripped 6 bases from V and 1 base from J, with 10 bases between. CDR3 length equals 15 residues. The chain carries TRBV6-6 and TRBJ2-6; D not certain. The specimen was peripheral blood. The sequence was obtained from a human donor in a cohort sampled during active COVID-19. The CDR3 loop reads CASRDPGSGANVLTF. CDR3 nucleotide sequence: TGTGCCAGCAGAGACCCAGGTTCTGGGGCCAACGTCCTGACTTTC.